Listed below are T cell receptor beta chains from one sample, sequenced in a study of blood T cell repertoires in COVID-19. Clones were read by immunoSEQ multiplex PCR, and TCRdb kept only the in-frame ones, dropping some. Among 94,000 or so clones listed, around 83% were seen once. Sequenced input: peripheral blood. These receptors came from a man aged 55-75 years with acute or convalescent COVID-19. The CDR3 runs from the conserved cysteine through the conserved F or W. The size field is filled for only some rows; it gives once, few, many or a size class.

TRBJ1-1	NA	TRBV27	CASSPIPRRYEAFF
TRBJ1-3	NA	TRBV3-1/TRBV3-2	CASSQYGGASGNTIYF
TRBJ2-4	once	TRBV4-3	CASSQGTGGGLNIQYF
TRBJ1-2	NA	TRBV29-1	CSAVREVGYGYTF
TRBJ1-1	NA	TRBV7-9	CASSTGGAFTEAFF
TRBJ1-2	NA	TRBV6-2/TRBV6-3	CASSYSSGTGVDGYTF
TRBJ1-1	NA	TRBV7-8	CASSPRRARNGEAFF
TRBJ2-7	NA	TRBV9	CASSTGDSLFYEQYF
TRBJ1-2	NA	TRBV3-1/TRBV3-2	CASSQPGTIDGYTF
TRBJ1-1	NA	TRBV5-1	CASSSTGNTEAFF
TRBJ1-6	NA	TRBV4-3	CASSQSITGQTHF
TRBJ2-7	NA	TRBV28	CASSPPGGWGLAGGRHYEQYF
TRBJ1-1	NA	TRBV18	CASSPRQENTEAFF
TRBJ1-5	NA	TRBV28	CASSPPRQGGNQPQHF
TRBJ2-5	NA	TRBV12-3/TRBV12-4	CASSQDREETQYF
TRBJ2-3	NA	TRBV19	CASTSKGRGPGDTQYF
TRBJ1-6	NA	TRBV7-2	CASSLPSRTGRGSPLHF
TRBJ2-1	NA	TRBV5-1	CASSSGQGGRNEQFF
TRBJ2-5	NA	TRBV6-2/TRBV6-3	CASSYGLGQGGLETQYF
TRBJ2-7	NA	TRBV6-5	CASRAGGSVLEQYF
TRBJ1-5	NA	TRBV4-2	CASSVTGLKDQPQHF
TRBJ1-5	NA	TRBV28	CASSPVNQPQHF
TRBJ1-2	once	TRBV7-3	CASSHHDIFHGYTF
TRBJ2-7	NA	TRBV28	CASSLFGRGSTYEQYF
TRBJ1-5	NA	TRBV2	CASSDLFRASNQPQHF
TRBJ1-2	NA	TRBV15	CATSRDPGVGYTF
TRBJ2-2	NA	TRBV10-2	CASLTSGGATGELFF
TRBJ2-5	NA	TRBV28	CANPQGGAFQETQYF
TRBJ1-1	NA	TRBV14	CASSQQLATEAFF
TRBJ2-1	NA	TRBV7-6	CASSLERDRAYNEQFF
TRBJ2-1	NA	TRBV6-5	CASRYATSPYNEQFF
TRBJ1-1	NA	TRBV18	CASSPTPGTEAFF
TRBJ2-3	NA	TRBV10-3	CAISGLDSTDTQYF
TRBJ2-1	NA	TRBV12-3/TRBV12-4	CASTSYNEQFF
TRBJ2-5	NA	TRBV20-1	CSASTSGGRETQYF
TRBJ1-2	NA	TRBV13	CASSRSTSGYTF